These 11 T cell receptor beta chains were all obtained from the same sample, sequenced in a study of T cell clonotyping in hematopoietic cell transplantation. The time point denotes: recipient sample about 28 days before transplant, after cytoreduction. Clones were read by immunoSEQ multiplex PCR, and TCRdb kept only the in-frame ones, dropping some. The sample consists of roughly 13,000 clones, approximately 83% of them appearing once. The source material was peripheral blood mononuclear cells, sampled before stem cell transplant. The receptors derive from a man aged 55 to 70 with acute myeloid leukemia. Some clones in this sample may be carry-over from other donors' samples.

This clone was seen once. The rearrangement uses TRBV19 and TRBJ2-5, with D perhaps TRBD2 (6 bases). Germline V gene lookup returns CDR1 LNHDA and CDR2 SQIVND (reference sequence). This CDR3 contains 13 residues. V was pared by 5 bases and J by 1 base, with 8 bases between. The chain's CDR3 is CASSLGLQETQYF. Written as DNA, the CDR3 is TGTGCCAGTAGTCTGGGACTCCAAGAGACCCAGTACTTC.

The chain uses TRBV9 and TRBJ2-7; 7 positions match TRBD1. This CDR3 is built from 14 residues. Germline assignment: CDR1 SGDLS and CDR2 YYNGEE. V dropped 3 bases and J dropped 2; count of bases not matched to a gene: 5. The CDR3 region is CASSERTGTYEQYF. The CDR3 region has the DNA TGTGCCAGCAGCGAACGGACAGGAACCTACGAGCAGTACTTC. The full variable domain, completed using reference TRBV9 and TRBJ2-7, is DSGVTQTPKHLITATGQRVTLRCSPRSGDLSVYWYQQSLDQGLQFLIQYYNGEERAKGNILERFSAQQFPDLHSELNLSSLELGDSALYFCASSERTGTYEQYFGPGTRLTVT.

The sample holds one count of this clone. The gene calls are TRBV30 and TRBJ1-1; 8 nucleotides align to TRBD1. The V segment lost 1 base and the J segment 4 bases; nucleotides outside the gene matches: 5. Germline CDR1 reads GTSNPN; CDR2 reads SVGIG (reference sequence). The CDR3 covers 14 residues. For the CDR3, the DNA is TGTGCCTGGAGTGATGGACAGGGAGGCACTGAAGCTTTCTTT. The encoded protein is CAWSDGQGGTEAFF.

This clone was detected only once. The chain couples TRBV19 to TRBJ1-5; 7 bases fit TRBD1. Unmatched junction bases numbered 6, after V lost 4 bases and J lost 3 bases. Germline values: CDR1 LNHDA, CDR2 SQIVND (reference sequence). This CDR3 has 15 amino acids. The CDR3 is CASSRQGLNNQPQHF. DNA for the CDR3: TGTGCCAGTAGTAGACAGGGTCTTAACAATCAGCCCCAGCATTTT.

CDR3 DNA sequence: TGCGCCAGCAGCCAAGATCAGGGAGGAGGGATGGGGGGTGATGAAAAACTGTTTTTT. This encodes CASSQDQGGGMGGDEKLFF. V usage is TRBV4-3 and J usage is TRBJ1-4; tentative D call: TRBD1 (5 bases). Germline CDR1 is LGHNA and CDR2 is YSLEER. Trimming took 0 bases from V and 6 from J, leaving 23 bases between them. This CDR3 is built from 19 residues.

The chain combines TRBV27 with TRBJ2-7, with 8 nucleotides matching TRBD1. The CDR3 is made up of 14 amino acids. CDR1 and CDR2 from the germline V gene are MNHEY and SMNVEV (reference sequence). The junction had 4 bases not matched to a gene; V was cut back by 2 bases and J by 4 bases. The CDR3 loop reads CASSLTGQGYEQYF. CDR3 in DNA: TGTGCCAGCAGTTTAACCGGACAGGGTTACGAGCAGTACTTC.

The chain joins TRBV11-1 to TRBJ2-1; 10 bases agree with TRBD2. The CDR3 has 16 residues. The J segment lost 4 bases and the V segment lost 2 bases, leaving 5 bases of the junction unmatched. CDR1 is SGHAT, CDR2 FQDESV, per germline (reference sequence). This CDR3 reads CASSLNSGGGYNEQFF. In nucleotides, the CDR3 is TGTGCCAGCAGCTTAAACAGCGGGGGGGGGTACAATGAGCAGTTCTTC.

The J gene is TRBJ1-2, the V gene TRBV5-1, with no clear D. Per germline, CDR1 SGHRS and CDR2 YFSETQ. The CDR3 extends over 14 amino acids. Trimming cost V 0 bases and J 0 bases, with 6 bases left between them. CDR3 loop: CASSLAQANYGYTF. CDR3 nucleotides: TGCGCCAGCAGCTTGGCGCAGGCTAACTATGGCTACACCTTC. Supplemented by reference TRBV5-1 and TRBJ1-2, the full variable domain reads KAGVTQTPRYLIKTRGQQVTLSCSPISGHRSVSWYQQTPGQGLQFLFEYFSETQRNKGNFPGRFSGRQFSNSRSEMNVSTLELGDSALYLCASSLAQANYGYTFGSGTRLTVV.

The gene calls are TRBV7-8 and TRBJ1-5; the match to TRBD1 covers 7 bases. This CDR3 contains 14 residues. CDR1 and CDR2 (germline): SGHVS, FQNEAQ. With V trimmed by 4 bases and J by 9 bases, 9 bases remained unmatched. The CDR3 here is CASSSEGAPGPQHF. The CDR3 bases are TGTGCCAGCAGCTCTGAGGGGGCGCCCGGGCCCCAGCATTTT.

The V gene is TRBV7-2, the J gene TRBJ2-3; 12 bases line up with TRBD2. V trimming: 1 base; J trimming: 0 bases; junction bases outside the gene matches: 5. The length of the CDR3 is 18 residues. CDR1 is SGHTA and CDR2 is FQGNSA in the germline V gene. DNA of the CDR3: TGTGCCAGCAGCTTAGGGACTAGCGGGGCTCGGAGCACAGATACGCAGTATTTT. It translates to CASSLGTSGARSTDTQYF.

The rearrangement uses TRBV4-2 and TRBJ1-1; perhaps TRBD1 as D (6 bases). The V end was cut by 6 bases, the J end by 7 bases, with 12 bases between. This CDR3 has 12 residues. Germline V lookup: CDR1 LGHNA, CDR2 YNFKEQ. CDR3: CASRWGGGEAFF. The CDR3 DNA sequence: TGTGCCAGCAGGTGGGGGGGCGGTGAAGCTTTCTTT.